Below, 16 T cell receptor beta chains from the same sample are listed, as sequenced in a study of CD8+CD57+ T cells in acquired aplastic anemia listed by TCRdb under 2018. Sequencing instrument: Illumina HiSeq 2000. Genomic DNA served as template for TCR beta VDJ combination and CDR3 sequence profiling. The raw public reads went through TCRdb reprocessing: fastp at Q25, MiXCR clone calling, in-frame beta chains kept. Entries that share a CDR3 protein sequence are merged under the most common genes and DNA. This sample lists some 180,000 distinct CDR3 sequences; about 50% were detected once. 10% to 15% of the sample is taken by the ten largest. Expansion of CD8+CD57+ cells had been shown by flow cytometry in the patients chosen for sequencing. The sample comprised sorted CD4+, CD8+, or CD8+CD57+ T cells (not recorded which) from PBMCs. Source of these receptors: a human donor with aplastic anemia.

This chain connects TRBV25-1 to TRBJ2-3, with 8 bases matching TRBD1. The V gene end was trimmed by 4 bases and the J gene end by 0 bases; junction bases not matched to a gene: 12. The CDR3 runs 18 residues. Germline CDR1 is MGHDK and CDR2 is SYGVNS. The CDR3 loop is CASSGTGIFKLSTDTQYF. For the CDR3, the DNA is TGTGCCAGCAGTGGGACAGGGATTTTCAAACTAAGCACAGATACGCAGTATTTT.

V is TRBV29-1 and J is TRBJ1-1, with TRBD1 matching over 10 bases. The germline CDR1 and CDR2 sequences are SQVTM and ANQGSEA. The CDR3 has 14 amino acids. Trimming cost V 3 bases and J 3 bases; bases outside gene matches: 4. CDR3 residues: CSVEFGQGDTEAFF. In DNA, the CDR3 is TGCAGCGTTGAGTTTGGACAGGGGGACACTGAAGCTTTCTTT.

This clonotype appeared many times. The V gene is TRBV6-2 or TRBV6-3, the J gene TRBJ2-7, with D hard to call. Looked up from germline, CDR1 is MNHEY and CDR2 is SVGEGT. The V and J ends lost 2 bases and 0 bases respectively, with 11 bases between them. This CDR3 has 15 residues. The CDR3 is CASSYRMGISYEQYF. In DNA, the CDR3 is TGTGCCAGCAGTTACCGGATGGGCATCTCCTACGAGCAGTACTTC.

This clonotype was observed a single time. This chain connects TRBV12-3 or TRBV12-4 to TRBJ2-1; the match to TRBD1 covers 10 bases. The CDR3 is 11 amino acids. The junction had 1 base not matched to a gene; V was cut back by 8 bases and J by 9 bases. The CDR3 is CASRDRGEQFF. The CDR3, as DNA: TGTGCCAGCCGGGACAGGGGTGAGCAGTTCTTC.

This chain connects TRBV19 to TRBJ2-7, with 12 bases that match TRBD1. The CDR3 sequence is 15 residues long. CDR1 is LNHDA and CDR2 is SQIVND in the germline V gene (reference sequence). The V and J ends lost 3 bases and 4 bases, in that order; junction bases with no gene match: 4. CDR3 bases: TGTGCCAGTAGTATTGGGGACAGGGGGCAATACGAGCAGTACTTC. This encodes CASSIGDRGQYEQYF.

The rearrangement links TRBV2 to TRBJ1-2; TRBD1 is a possible D gene (6 bases). The CDR3 runs to 15 residues. V was trimmed by 7 bases and J by 3 bases, leaving 18 bases between them. CDR1 is SNHLY, CDR2 FYNNEI, per germline. CDR3 sequence reads: CASTPGQSNYYGYTF. In nucleotides, the CDR3 is TGTGCCAGCACTCCCGGACAGTCGAATTACTATGGCTACACCTTC.

Concerning this clonotype itself: An end of the junction differs from the germline gene, which may be a read error. The CDR3 loop is CASGISGSTIYF. The DNA of the CDR3 is TGTGCCAGCGGGATCTCTGGAAGCACCATATATTTT. This chain links TRBV2 with TRBJ1-3; the D is unclear. Germline CDR1 SNHLY, CDR2 FYNNEI. CDR3 length: 12 amino acids.

This clonotype is medium-sized in the sample. The CDR3 protein is CASSRGTDYEQYF. The CDR3 bases are TGTGCCAGCAGCCGCGGGACAGACTACGAGCAGTACTTC. The gene calls are TRBV7-8 and TRBJ2-7; perhaps TRBD1 as D (7 bases). This CDR3 has 13 amino acids. Germline V CDR1 and CDR2: SGHVS, FQNEAQ. The ends were cut back, 5 bases at V and 3 bases at J, with 11 bases in the middle. The full variable domain, its missing parts supplied by reference TRBV7-8 and TRBJ2-7, is GAGVSQSPRYKVAKRGQDVALRCDPISGHVSLFWYQQALGQGPEFLTYFQNEAQLDKSGLPSDRFFAERPEGSVSTLKIQRTQQEDSAVYLCASSRGTDYEQYFGPGTRLTVT.

In its sample, this clonotype was seen many times. The V gene is TRBV6-5, the J gene TRBJ1-1; D is undetermined. Trimming took 8 bases from V and 1 from J, leaving 17 bases between them. Germline V gives CDR1 MNHEY, CDR2 SVGAGI. This CDR3 has 15 residues. For the CDR3, the DNA is TGTGCCAGCGTAGCCCCTGGGCGGACGAACACTGAAGCTTTCTTT. Its protein product is CASVAPGRTNTEAFF.

This chain links TRBV25-1 with TRBJ2-5; D ambiguous. The V end lost 4 bases, the J end lost 3 bases, and 12 bases lay between the germline ends. The CDR3 spans 14 residues. Germline CDR1 is MGHDK and CDR2 is SYGVNS. The CDR3 DNA reads TGTGCCAGCAGTGGCCGCCGGAATGAAGAGACCCAGTACTTC. Its protein is CASSGRRNEETQYF. The full variable domain, with the rest looked up from reference TRBV25-1 and TRBJ2-5, is EADIYQTPRYLVIGTGKKITLECSQTMGHDKMYWYQQDPGMELHLIHYSYGVNSTEKGDLSSESTVSRIRTEHFPLTLESARPSHTSQYLCASSGRRNEETQYFGPGTRLLVL.

Turning to this clonotype: The CDR3 carries no conserved terminal phenylalanine or tryptophan, so it likely arises from a read error. The chain joins TRBV25-1 to TRBJ2-1; D tentatively reads TRBD1 or TRBD2 (5 bases each). CDR3 length: 15 amino acids. Germline CDR1 reads MGHDK; CDR2 reads SYGVNS. Trimming removed 6 bases at V and 8 bases at J, with 20 bases between. The CDR3 here is CASRLTAKRADEQFY. The CDR3 DNA follows: TGTGCCAGCAGGTTGACAGCCAAGAGGGCAGATGAGCAGTTCTAC.

With respect to this clonotype: The junction departs from the called germline gene at one end, perhaps through a read error. The rearrangement links TRBV12-3 or TRBV12-4 to TRBJ1-2, with D perhaps TRBD1 (6 bases). The CDR3 is 13 amino acids. CDR3: CASSHYREDGYTF. CDR3 in DNA: TGTGCCAGCAGTCACTACAGGGAGGATGGCTACACTTTC.

This clonotype was counted a few times. The chain has TRBV24-1 and TRBJ2-5; D is undetermined. V lost 2 bases and J lost 1, with 1 base in between. Germline V gene data show CDR1 as KGHDR and CDR2 as SFDVKD. The CDR3 length is 12 residues. The CDR3 spells CATSDSQETQYF. The CDR3 DNA follows: TGTGCCACCAGTGATTCCCAAGAGACCCAGTACTTC.

Concerning this clonotype: A much larger clone is a single base away; this may be a read error. The chain combines TRBV19 with TRBJ2-2; 11 bases agree with TRBD2. CDR1 is LNHDA and CDR2 is SQIVND in the germline V gene (reference sequence). The CDR3 has 14 residues. The CDR3 protein is CASELAGESGELLF. CDR3 in DNA: TGTGCCAGCGAACTAGCGGGGGAGTCCGGGGAGCTGCTTTTT.

This clonotype was seen more than once but under ten times. The chain is built from TRBV25-1 and TRBJ1-2; 10 positions agree with TRBD1. The CDR3 spans 16 residues. Losses at the gene ends were 4 bases for V and 7 bases for J; bases not matched to a gene: 12. CDR1 is MGHDK, CDR2 SYGVNS, per germline. CDR3 nucleotide sequence: TGTGCCAGCAGTGTGGGGGGCCGGGACAGGGGTAGTGGCTACACCTTC. Protein: CASSVGGRDRGSGYTF.

This sequence joins TRBV5-6 and TRBJ2-7, with 7 bases lining up with TRBD2. The germline V gene encodes CDR1 SGHDT and CDR2 YYEEEE. The CDR3 consists of 14 residues. The trim removed 2 bases at V and 3 bases at J, leaving 5 bases unmatched. In nucleotides, the CDR3 is TGTGCCAGCAGCTTCGGACTAGGGGACTACGAGCAGTACTTC. This encodes CASSFGLGDYEQYF.